This T cell receptor beta chain comes out of a study of blood T cells in healthy people across ages. Findings and caveats of the study: Measured against age, TCR beta diversity per million T cells decreased in a roughly linear manner.

Trimming pared 1 base from V and 0 bases from J, leaving 11 bases between. Looked up from germline, CDR1 is KGHSH and CDR2 is LQKENI. The CDR3 has 16 amino acids. This clonotype has a handful of counts. Its antigen remains unidentified. Total RNA amounts of at least 5.5 micrograms were extracted per sample. Together with a sample-barcoded 5' primer, a J-beta primer mix was included in a second PCR lasting roughly 6 to 12 cycles. The yield of each sample was at least 2.5 million CDR3-containing paired-end reads. From the 5' RACE reads, TCRdb called clonotypes with MiXCR, one entry per CDR3 protein. The sample records about 1.6 million distinct CDR3 sequences, roughly 32% being singletons.

The TCR originated in a woman under 40 in good health. The chain carries TRBV18 and TRBJ2-3, with D hard to call. The sequencing sample was made of blood. CDR3 sequence reads: CASSPRGRSSTDTQYF. The CDR3, as DNA: TGTGCCAGCTCACCACGGGGAAGATCTAGCACAGATACGCAGTATTTT.